These 2 T cell receptor beta chains originate from one sample sequenced in a study of T cells in Graves' hyperthyroidism and ophthalmopathy. Amplification targeted TCR beta CDR3 regions from RNA transcripts. The TCR CDR3 first-round RT-PCR relied on the HTBI primer set. TCRdb re-called the multiplex PCR reads through MiXCR, storing one row per CDR3 protein. Of around 370,000 distinct CDR3 sequences listed, roughly 18% were seen once; the top ten hold 35% to 50%. Sequencing was performed on blood. These receptors originate from a man younger than 35 with Graves' ophthalmopathy.

This clonotype has only a few counts. The chain combines TRBV6-1 with TRBJ1-5, with D perhaps matching TRBD1 (6 bases). V lost 7 bases and J 4 bases, leaving 17 bases between the germline ends. The CDR3 consists of 15 residues. Germline CDR1 MNHNS, CDR2 SASEGT. This chain's CDR3 is CASTPTGTINQPQHF. CDR3 bases: TGTGCCAGCACCCCTACCGGGACAATTAATCAGCCCCAGCATTTT.

This clonotype showed up just a few times. J is TRBJ1-4 and V is TRBV20-1; D is possibly TRBD1 (6 bases). Germline V gene sequence: CDR1 DFQATT, CDR2 SNEGSKA (reference sequence). The CDR3 consists of 11 residues. The CDR3 DNA follows: TGCTCAGGGGCAACTAATGAAAAACTGTTTTTT. This gives the protein CSGATNEKLFF.